The 9 T cell receptor beta chains reported below all come from one sample, sequenced in a study of T cells in Graves' hyperthyroidism and ophthalmopathy. Regions amplified from RNA transcripts were the TCR beta CDR3 regions. First-round RT-PCR with HTBI primers amplified the TCR CDR3 region. MiXCR, applied by TCRdb to the multiplex PCR reads, yields one record per CDR3 protein. The profile covers 500,000 to 800,000 distinct CDR3 sequences, with about 45% appearing a single time and about 7.2% taken by the ten largest. Material for sequencing was peripheral blood or thyroid tissue (not recorded which). Receptors were obtained from an adult man with Graves' disease, either hyperthyroidism or ophthalmopathy (not recorded which).

V usage is TRBV11-1 and J usage is TRBJ1-2; 8 bases line up with TRBD1. Germline CDR1 SGHAT, CDR2 FQDESV (reference sequence). The CDR3 sequence is 15 residues long. The CDR3 region has the DNA TGTGCTAGAGCCATGACAGGGGAAGCTAACTATGGCTACACCTTC. The encoded protein is CARAMTGEANYGYTF.

This clonotype was detected many times. The CDR3 reads CASSFSSGSFSSVLTF. For the CDR3, the DNA is TGTGCCAGCAGCTTTAGCTCCGGCAGTTTTAGCAGCGTCCTGACTTTC. The rearrangement uses TRBV7-9 and TRBJ2-6; D is unresolved. The CDR3 consists of 16 residues. V dropped 3 bases and J dropped 12 bases, with 21 bases sitting between them. Germline V lookup: CDR1 SEHNR, CDR2 FQNEAQ (reference sequence).

This clonotype was detected once. The CDR3: CSVGGTSGVYF. The CDR3 region has the DNA TGCAGCGTGGGTGGGACTAGCGGTGTGTACTTC. The chain combines TRBV29-1 with TRBJ2-7, with 11 bases lining up with TRBD2. The CDR3 sequence is 11 residues long. V lost 6 bases to trimming and J lost 12 bases; unmatched junction nucleotides: 7. The germline gives CDR1 SQVTM, CDR2 ANQGSEA.

The chain joins TRBV6-5 to TRBJ2-2; tentative D call: TRBD1 (5 bases). Trimming took off 4 bases at V and 0 bases at J, with 6 bases between the two ends. CDR1 is MNHEY and CDR2 is SVGAGI in the germline V gene. The CDR3 consists of 14 residues. CDR3 in amino acids: CASSWTPNTGELFF. The CDR3 nucleotides read TGTGCCAGCAGTTGGACACCGAACACCGGGGAGCTGTTTTTT.

This clonotype showed up just a few times. The V call is TRBV6-5, the J call TRBJ1-2; 8 nucleotides agree with TRBD1. Trimming at V came to 4 bases and at J to 8 bases, leaving 6 bases not matched to a gene. The CDR3 is made up of 13 amino acids. Germline lookup yields CDR1 MNHEY and CDR2 SVGAGI. CDR3 sequence (DNA): TGTGCCAGCAGTTCGCAGGGGGCGCAGGGCTACACCTTC. Its protein is CASSSQGAQGYTF.

This chain links TRBV11-2 with TRBJ1-1; the D is unclear. CDR3 length equals 14 residues. Between the trimmed V and J ends, which lost 1 base and 7 bases, there was a span of 13 bases. The germline CDR1 and CDR2 sequences are SGHAT and FQNNGV. In DNA form, the CDR3 reads TGTGCCAGCAGCTTAGTGGCAGCGGCAATTGAAGCTTTCTTT. It codes for CASSLVAAAIEAFF.

As to this clonotype: Germline is not matched at one junction end, which may reflect a read error. V is TRBV7-9 and J is TRBJ2-7, with D possibly TRBD1 on 5 matching bases. Germline V gene lookup returns CDR1 SEHNR and CDR2 FQNEAQ (reference sequence). CDR3 size: 16 residues. CDR3 region: CASSQAAGQVTYEQYF. The CDR3 DNA sequence: TGCGCCAGCAGCCAAGCAGCAGGGCAGGTGACCTACGAGCAGTACTTC.

The CDR3 nucleotides are TGCAGTGCTAGACCCGGGACTAGCGGGAGGGACAAGGAGTACTTC. Its protein product is CSARPGTSGRDKEYF. V and J are TRBV20-1 and TRBJ2-7, with TRBD2 matching 16 bases. With V trimmed by 2 bases and J by 11 bases, 9 bases remained unmatched. Germline loops: CDR1 DFQATT, CDR2 SNEGSKA (reference sequence). The CDR3 runs 15 residues.

The table lists this clonotype with many counts. The CDR3 reads CASSSVAGGNQPQHF. DNA of the CDR3: TGTGCCAGCAGCTCTGTGGCGGGGGGCAATCAGCCCCAGCATTTT. This rearrangement joins TRBV7-2 to TRBJ1-5, with a tentative D call TRBD1 (5 bases). The germline gives CDR1 SGHTA, CDR2 FQGNSA. The ends were cut back, 4 bases at V and 2 bases at J, with 12 bases in the middle. The CDR3 runs to 15 residues. Full variable domain (rest looked up from reference TRBV7-2 and TRBJ1-5): GAGVSQSPSNKVTEKGKDVELRCDPISGHTALYWYRQSLGQGLEFLIYFQGNSAPDKSGLPSDRFSAERTGGSVSTLTIQRTQQEDSAVYLCASSSVAGGNQPQHFGDGTRLSIL.